A single sample gave rise to the 8 T cell receptor beta chains below, sequenced in a study of PD-L1 blockade in urothelial cancer. Measured with immunoSEQ multiplex PCR; TCRdb has only the in-frame clones, and not every one. Among fewer than 75,000 clones listed, under 90% were seen once. Time point: pretreatment peripheral blood. The sample in question was PBMCs, obtained around atezolizumab (anti-PD-L1) treatment. These receptor sequences come from a man between 65 and 85 years old with urothelial cancer.

This chain uses TRBV9 with TRBJ2-1, with 9 bases that match TRBD2. CDR1 and CDR2 from the germline V gene are SGDLS and YYNGEE. J lost 8 bases, V lost 0 bases, and 6 bases had no gene match. The CDR3 totals 15 residues. Written as DNA, the CDR3 is TGTGCCAGCAGCGTAGATAGCGGGAGTTTCTATGAGCAGTTCTTC. Translating it yields CASSVDSGSFYEQFF.

V gene TRBV28 combines with J gene TRBJ2-1; D ambiguous. Per the germline V gene, CDR1 is MDHEN and CDR2 is SYDVKM. Trimming removed 3 bases at V and 0 bases at J, with 9 bases between. This CDR3 contains 15 residues. The CDR3 DNA sequence: TGTGCCAGCAGTTTTTCCCCAATCTCCTACAATGAGCAGTTCTTC. Encoded protein: CASSFSPISYNEQFF.

The chain couples TRBV19 to TRBJ2-7, with 9 bases fitting TRBD1. With 3 bases clipped from V and 6 bases from J, the junction kept 9 bases outside the gene matches. Per the germline V gene, CDR1 is LNHDA and CDR2 is SQIVND (reference sequence). The CDR3 runs 15 residues. This CDR3 reads CASSISGTGIGEQYF. DNA of the CDR3: TGTGCCAGTAGTATTTCCGGGACAGGGATCGGCGAGCAGTACTTC.

The chain is built from TRBV28 and TRBJ2-7, with TRBD1 matching 7 bases. The V gene's germline CDR1 is MDHEN and CDR2 SYDVKM. CDR3 length: 15 residues. The ends lost 7 bases at V and 4 bases at J; junction bases unmatched: 13. The chain's CDR3 is CASTGSTDRRYEQYF. The CDR3 coding sequence is TGTGCCAGCACTGGTTCGACGGACAGGAGGTACGAGCAGTACTTC.

J is TRBJ1-1 and V is TRBV7-2; TRBD1 might be the D (6 bases). Germline-derived CDR1 and CDR2 are SGHTA and FQGNSA. This CDR3 spans 14 amino acids. Trimming took off 1 base at V and 4 bases at J, with 10 bases between the two ends. The CDR3 sequence is CASSLVGGATEAFF. The CDR3, as DNA: TGTGCCAGCAGCTTAGTTGGGGGGGCCACTGAAGCTTTCTTT.

V gene TRBV7-5 combines with J gene TRBJ2-5; the D segment call TRBD2 is taken from the table without a DNA check. TRBV7-5 is shown as a pseudogene. This CDR3 spans 17 amino acids. This chain's CDR3 is CVRSNRLAGMTEETQYF. In DNA form, the CDR3 reads TGTGTCAGAAGCAATCGACTAGCGGGAATGACGGAAGAGACCCAGTACTTC.

This chain joins TRBV2 and TRBJ1-5, with 10 bases fitting TRBD1. The germline V gene has CDR1 SNHLY and CDR2 FYNNEI. Losses at the gene ends were 5 bases for V and 3 bases for J; bases not matched to a gene: 4. The CDR3 has 15 residues. CDR3 region: CASSPGQGFNQPQHF. The CDR3 DNA reads TGTGCCAGCAGTCCGGGACAGGGGTTCAATCAGCCCCAGCATTTT. Full variable domain (outside the CDR3, taken from reference TRBV2 and TRBJ1-5): EPEVTQTPSHQVTQMGQEVILRCVPISNHLYFYWYRQILGQKVEFLVSFYNNEISEKSEIFDDQFSVERPDGSNFTLKIRSTKLEDSAMYFCASSPGQGFNQPQHFGDGTRLSIL.

The V and J genes are TRBV19 and TRBJ2-1, with TRBD2 matching over 9 bases. J was trimmed by 9 bases and V by 7 bases; bases with no gene match: 10. The CDR3 sequence is 14 residues long. Germline V gene sequence: CDR1 LNHDA, CDR2 SQIVND (reference sequence). This CDR3 reads CASTLSGRGSEQFF. CDR3 DNA sequence: TGTGCCAGTACCCTTAGCGGGAGAGGGAGTGAGCAGTTCTTC.